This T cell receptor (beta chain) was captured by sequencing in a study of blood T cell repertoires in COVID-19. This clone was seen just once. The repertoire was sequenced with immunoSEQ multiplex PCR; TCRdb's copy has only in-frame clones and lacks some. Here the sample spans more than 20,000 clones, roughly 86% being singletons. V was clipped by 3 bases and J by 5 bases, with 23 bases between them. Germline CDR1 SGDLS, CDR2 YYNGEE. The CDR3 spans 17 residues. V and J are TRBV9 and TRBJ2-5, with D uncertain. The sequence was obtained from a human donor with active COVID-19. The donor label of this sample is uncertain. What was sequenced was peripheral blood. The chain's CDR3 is CASSALPRTRKEETQYF. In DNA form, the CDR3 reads TGTGCCAGCAGCGCCCTCCCCCGTACGCGGAAAGAGGAGACCCAGTACTTC.